This TCR beta chain originates from a study of CD8 T cells in ankylosing spondylitis. This clonotype has more than one count but fewer than ten. From germline, CDR1 is SGDLS and CDR2 YYNGEE. This CDR3 is built from 17 residues. V shed 0 bases and J shed 0 bases, with 14 bases lying between them. TCRdb re-called the 5' RACE reads through MiXCR, storing one row per CDR3 protein. The sample contains some 17,000 distinct CDR3 sequences, approximately 7.6% of which appear only once. Sequencing was performed on blood. The V and J genes are TRBV9 and TRBJ2-3; D is perhaps TRBD2 (6 bases). This sequence was found in a male donor with ankylosing spondylitis or in good health (not recorded which). The CDR3 nucleotides read TGTGCCAGCAGCGTAGCCGGGACTTTAACTAGCACAGATACGCAGTATTTT. It translates to CASSVAGTLTSTDTQYF.